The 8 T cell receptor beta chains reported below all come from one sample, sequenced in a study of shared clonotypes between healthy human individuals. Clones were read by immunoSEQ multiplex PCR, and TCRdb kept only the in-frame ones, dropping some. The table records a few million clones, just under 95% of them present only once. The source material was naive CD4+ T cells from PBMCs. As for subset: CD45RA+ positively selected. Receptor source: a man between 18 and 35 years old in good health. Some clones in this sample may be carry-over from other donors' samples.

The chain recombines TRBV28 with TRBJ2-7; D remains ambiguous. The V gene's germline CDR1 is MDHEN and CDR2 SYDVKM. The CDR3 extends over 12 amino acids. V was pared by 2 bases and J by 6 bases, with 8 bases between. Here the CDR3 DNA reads TGTGCCAGCAGTTTACTTCGGCGCGAGCAGTACTTC. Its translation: CASSLLRREQYF.

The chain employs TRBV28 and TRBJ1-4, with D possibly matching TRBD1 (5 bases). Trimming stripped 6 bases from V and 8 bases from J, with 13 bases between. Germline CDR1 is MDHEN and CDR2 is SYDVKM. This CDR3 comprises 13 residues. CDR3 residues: CASRLGGDEKLFF. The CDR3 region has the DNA TGTGCCAGCAGACTCGGGGGGGACGAAAAACTGTTTTTT.

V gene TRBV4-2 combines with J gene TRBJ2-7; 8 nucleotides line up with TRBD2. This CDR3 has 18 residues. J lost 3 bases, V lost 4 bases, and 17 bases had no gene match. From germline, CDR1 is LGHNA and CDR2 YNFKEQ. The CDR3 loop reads CASSRKSRAAREVYEQYF. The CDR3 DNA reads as TGTGCCAGCAGCCGAAAATCCCGCGCGGCGCGGGAGGTCTACGAGCAGTACTTC.

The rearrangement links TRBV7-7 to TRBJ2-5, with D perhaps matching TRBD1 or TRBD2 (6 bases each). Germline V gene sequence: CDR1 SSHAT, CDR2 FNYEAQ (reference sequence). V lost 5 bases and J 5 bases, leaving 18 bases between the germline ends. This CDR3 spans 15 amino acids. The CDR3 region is CASSAGTPGGETQYF. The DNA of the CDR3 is TGTGCCAGCAGCGCCGGGACACCCGGAGGGGAGACCCAGTACTTC.

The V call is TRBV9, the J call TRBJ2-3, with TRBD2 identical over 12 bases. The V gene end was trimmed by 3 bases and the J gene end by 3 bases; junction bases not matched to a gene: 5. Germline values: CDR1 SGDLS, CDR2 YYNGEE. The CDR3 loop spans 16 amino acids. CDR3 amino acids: CASSGRLAGVTDTQYF. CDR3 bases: TGTGCCAGCAGCGGAAGACTAGCGGGAGTTACAGATACGCAGTATTTT.

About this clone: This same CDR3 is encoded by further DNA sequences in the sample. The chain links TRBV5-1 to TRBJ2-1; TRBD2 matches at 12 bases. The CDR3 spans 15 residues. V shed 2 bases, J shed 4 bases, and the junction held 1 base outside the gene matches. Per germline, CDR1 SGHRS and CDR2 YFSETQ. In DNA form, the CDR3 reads TGCGCCAGCAGCTTTGGACTAGCGGGATACAATGAGCAGTTCTTC. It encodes CASSFGLAGYNEQFF.

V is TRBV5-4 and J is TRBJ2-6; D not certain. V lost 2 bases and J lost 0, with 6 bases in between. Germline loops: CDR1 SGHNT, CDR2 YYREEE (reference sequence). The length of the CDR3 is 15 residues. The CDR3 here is CASSFMNSGANVLTF. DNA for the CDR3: TGTGCCAGCAGCTTTATGAACTCTGGGGCCAACGTCCTGACTTTC.

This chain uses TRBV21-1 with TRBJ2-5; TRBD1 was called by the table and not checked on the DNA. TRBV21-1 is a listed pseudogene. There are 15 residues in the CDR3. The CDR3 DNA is TGTGCCAGCAGCAACCCACAGGGGAAAAAAGAGACCCAGTACTTC. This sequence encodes CASSNPQGKKETQYF.